This T cell receptor beta chain was captured in a study of blood T cells in healthy people across ages. A sample-barcoded 5' primer and a J-beta primer mix were used in a second PCR of roughly 6 to 11 cycles. TCRdb analysed the 5' RACE reads with MiXCR anew, one entry per CDR3 protein. The sample has nearly 1 million distinct CDR3 sequences; just over 50% are singletons. Per germline, CDR1 MDHEN and CDR2 SYDVKM. The CDR3 has 13 amino acids. V was trimmed by 6 bases and J by 5 bases, leaving 13 bases between them. This clonotype was counted many times. Its target is unknown. Notes on the study in general: Diversity was higher, and naive CD4+ cells more numerous, in long-lived donors than in aged donors.

Sequencing was performed on blood. This TCR was recovered from an older woman in good health. The chain links TRBV28 to TRBJ2-5, with D perhaps TRBD1 (6 bases). The CDR3 spells CASRNRDRETQYF. In nucleotides, the CDR3 is TGTGCCAGCAGGAACAGGGACCGGGAGACCCAGTACTTC. Full variable domain (remainder filled in from reference TRBV28 and TRBJ2-5): DVKVTQSSRYLVKRTGEKVFLECVQDMDHENMFWYRQDPGLGLRLIYFSYDVKMKEKGDIPEGYSVSREKKERFSLILESASTNQTSMYLCASRNRDRETQYFGPGTRLLVL.